This T cell receptor (beta chain) was documented in a study of persistence of HIV-infected CD4 T cells. Cells were stimulated nonspecifically with anti-CD3/anti-CD28 magnetic beads. Sorting of responding CD4+ T cells relied on upregulated CD40 ligand together with CD69. Sequencing used immunoSEQ version 4 in survey mode. The repertoire was sequenced with immunoSEQ multiplex PCR; TCRdb's copy has only in-frame clones and lacks some. The sample has fewer than 50,000 clones, 91% seen once; the top ten hold under 2%. The V end lost 4 bases, the J end lost 2 bases, and 16 bases lay between the germline ends. The CDR3 totals 16 residues. Looked up from germline, CDR1 is MNHEY and CDR2 is SVGAGI. In regard to this clone: The antigen remains undetermined.

The material sequenced was CD4+ T cells sorted from PBMCs after roughly 17-hour stimulation, taken from a patient who received antiretroviral therapy. This rearrangement joins TRBV6-5 to TRBJ2-3; D remains ambiguous. The receptor was derived from an adult man with HIV who was CMV-seropositive. CDR3 nucleotide sequence: TGTGCCAGCAGTTCCACCGCTATTGGTAACACAGATACGCAGTATTTT. This translates into CASSSTAIGNTDTQYF.